The rows below give T cell receptor beta chains drawn from one sample of a study of OX40 agonist ivuxolimab in advanced cancers. The method was immunoSEQ multiplex PCR; TCRdb's version includes in-frame clones alone and lacks a portion of them. This table holds approximately 75,000 clones, roughly nine tenths found once. This sample comprised CD4+ or CD8+ T cells sorted from blood, obtained in a trial of the OX40 agonist ivuxolimab. These receptors were collected from an adult with an advanced solid tumor such as melanoma, head and neck, liver or kidney cancer. CDR3s include the opening cysteine and the closing phenylalanine or tryptophan. A D gene is named only where the DNA matches it firmly. Some rows mark clone size as missing; the rest say once, few, many or name a class of expanded clone.

clone size | J gene | D gene | V gene | CDR3 protein | CDR3 DNA
NA | TRBJ2-1 | TRBD2 | TRBV4-3 | CASSRGLAYEQFF | TGCGCCAGCAGCCGAGGACTAGCCTATGAGCAGTTCTTC
NA | TRBJ2-5 | TRBD2 | TRBV19 | CASSTRLAGETQYF | TGTGCCAGTAGTACCAGACTAGCAGGCGAGACCCAGTACTTC
NA | TRBJ2-7 | NA | TRBV7-2 | CASSLDSGTLNYEQYF | TGTGCCAGCAGCTTAGACTCCGGGACACTTAATTACGAGCAGTACTTC
NA | TRBJ2-5 | NA | TRBV5-1 | CASSLAGLGETQYF | TGCGCCAGCAGCTTGGCCGGGTTGGGAGAGACCCAGTACTTC
few | TRBJ2-1 | TRBD2 | TRBV11-2 | CASSFWSGGTIANEQFF | TGTGCCAGCAGCTTCTGGAGCGGGGGTACGATCGCGAATGAGCAGTTCTTC
NA | TRBJ2-2 | NA | TRBV6-6 | CASSYRQGSGELFF | TGTGCCAGCAGTTACAGGCAGGGGTCCGGGGAGCTGTTTTTT
NA | TRBJ2-7 | TRBD1 | TRBV7-2 | CASSVSGTGRYEQYF | TGTGCCAGCAGCGTGTCGGGGACAGGGCGCTACGAGCAGTACTTC
NA | TRBJ1-1 | TRBD1 | TRBV4-3 | CASSQARGQPNTEAFF | TGCGCCAGCAGCCAGGCGAGGGGACAGCCTAACACTGAAGCTTTCTTT
NA | TRBJ1-2 | NA | TRBV7-2 | CASSSTPGPEYGYTF | TGTGCCAGCAGCTCGACCCCCGGGCCCGAGTATGGCTACACCTTC
NA | TRBJ2-7 | NA | TRBV6-6 | CASSSGIEQYF | TGTGCCAGCAGTTCAGGGATCGAGCAGTACTTC
NA | TRBJ1-5 | NA | TRBV7-8 | CASNGGLGNQPQHF | TGTGCCAGCAATGGGGGGCTAGGCAATCAGCCCCAGCATTTT
once | TRBJ1-3 | NA | TRBV5-6 | CASSLDYRASGNTIYF | TGTGCCAGCAGCTTGGATTACAGGGCTTCTGGAAACACCATATATTTT
NA | TRBJ1-1 | NA | TRBV23-1 | CASRRGKGNTEAFF | TGCGCCAGCCGCCGGGGGAAGGGGAACACTGAAGCTTTCTTT
NA | TRBJ2-7 | NA | TRBV6-1 | CASRRDPNEQYF | TGTGCCAGCAGACGGGACCCCAACGAGCAGTACTTC
NA | TRBJ2-3 | NA | TRBV6-4 | CASSPDRTSTDTQYF | TGTGCCAGCAGCCCCGACAGGACTAGCACAGATACGCAGTATTTT
NA | TRBJ1-2 | NA | TRBV19 | CASSIGGRINYGYTF | TGTGCCAGTAGTATAGGAGGAAGGATTAACTATGGCTACACCTTC
NA | TRBJ2-7 | NA | TRBV5-1 | CASSLGQGGYEQYF | TGCGCCAGCAGCTTGGGACAGGGAGGCTACGAGCAGTACTTC
NA | TRBJ2-7 | NA | TRBV5-1 | CASSFGGAPPSYEQYF | TGCGCCAGCAGCTTTGGCGGGGCCCCTCCCTCCTACGAGCAGTACTTC